Following are 24 T cell receptor beta chains from one sample sequenced in a study of cytomegalovirus exposure and HLA in healthy donors. The PCR was carried out with 60 Vbeta primers and 13 Jbeta primers. Sequencing was performed with immunoSEQ multiplex PCR; in TCRdb, only in-frame clones are kept and a portion is missing. The sample contains 150,000 to 200,000 clones, about two thirds of which appear only once. Sequencing was done on a sample of PBMCs. The receptors derive from a woman in her thirties in good health and CMV-seronegative.

The J gene is TRBJ2-7, the V gene TRBV5-6; 8 nucleotides agree with TRBD1. V gave up 4 bases and J gave up 4 bases; unmatched junction bases: 7. The CDR3 loop spans 14 amino acids. Germline lookup yields CDR1 SGHDT and CDR2 YYEEEE. CDR3 sequence reads: CASSVTGVIYEQYF. The CDR3 DNA follows: TGTGCCAGCAGCGTGACAGGGGTCATTTACGAGCAGTACTTC.

The genes are TRBV4-2 and TRBJ1-3, with 9 bases that match TRBD1. This CDR3 contains 16 residues. Germline V CDR1 and CDR2: LGHNA, YNFKEQ. With V trimmed by 4 bases and J by 0 bases, 4 bases remained unmatched. The CDR3, as DNA: TGTGCCAGCAGCCGGGACAGGGATTCCTCTGGAAACACCATATATTTT. It yields the protein CASSRDRDSSGNTIYF.

The chain carries TRBV9 and TRBJ2-7; D perhaps matches TRBD2 (5 bases). The germline V gene encodes CDR1 SGDLS and CDR2 YYNGEE. V was cut by 3 bases and J by 3 bases, with 10 bases left in between. The CDR3 runs 13 residues. The DNA of the CDR3 is TGTGCCAGCAGCGGAGGAGACTACTACGAGCAGTACTTC. Translation: CASSGGDYYEQYF. Combining the CDR3 with reference TRBV9 and TRBJ2-7 gives the whole variable domain DSGVTQTPKHLITATGQRVTLRCSPRSGDLSVYWYQQSLDQGLQFLIQYYNGEERAKGNILERFSAQQFPDLHSELNLSSLELGDSALYFCASSGGDYYEQYFGPGTRLTVT.

This rearrangement joins TRBV6-6 to TRBJ2-7; 9 bases agree with TRBD2. V lost 2 bases and J lost 4; bases outside the gene matches: 6. Germline CDR1 and CDR2: MNHNY and SVGAGI (reference sequence). The CDR3 is 15 amino acids. CDR3 sequence: CASSYPAGGGYEQYF. The CDR3 bases are TGTGCCAGCAGTTACCCAGCGGGAGGCGGGTACGAGCAGTACTTC.

The rearrangement links TRBV2 to TRBJ1-6; D not resolved. CDR3 length: 15 residues. V was pared by 1 base and J by 7 bases, with 11 bases between. CDR1 SNHLY and CDR2 FYNNEI come from the germline V gene. DNA of the CDR3: TGTGCCAGCAGTGAAGGACTATTCGGGAATTCACCCCTCCACTTT. Translation: CASSEGLFGNSPLHF.

V and J are TRBV6-1 and TRBJ1-1; TRBD1 might be the D (5 bases). This CDR3 contains 14 residues. Per the germline V gene, CDR1 is MNHNS and CDR2 is SASEGT. Trimming shortened V by 7 bases and J by 0 bases, and 12 bases separated the two germline ends. The CDR3: CASTSGKLNTEAFF. The CDR3, as DNA: TGTGCCAGCACATCAGGGAAACTGAACACTGAAGCTTTCTTT.

This chain connects TRBV15 to TRBJ1-4, with 10 bases aligning to TRBD1. The CDR3 covers 15 residues. Germline loops: CDR1 LNHNV, CDR2 YYDKDF (reference sequence). Trimming took 5 bases from V and 7 from J; bases not matched to a gene: 7. CDR3: CATSYPGTGVEKLFF. CDR3 coding DNA: TGTGCCACCAGCTACCCTGGGACAGGGGTTGAAAAACTGTTTTTT. Using reference TRBV15 and TRBJ1-4 for the parts outside the CDR3, the full variable domain is DAMVIQNPRYQVTQFGKPVTLSCSQTLNHNVMYWYQQKSSQAPKLLFHYYDKDFNNEADTPDNFQSRRPNTSFCFLDIRSPGLGDTAMYLCATSYPGTGVEKLFFGSGTQLSVL.

V usage is TRBV7-2 and J usage is TRBJ1-2, with 11 bases that match TRBD1. CDR1 and CDR2 (germline): SGHTA, FQGNSA. CDR3 length equals 14 residues. Trimming at V came to 5 bases and at J to 7 bases, leaving 6 bases not matched to a gene. The DNA of the CDR3 is TGTGCCAGCAGCCAAGGACAGGGGGCGTCTGGCTACACCTTC. Protein: CASSQGQGASGYTF.

This clone was detected once. V is TRBV7-9 and J is TRBJ2-2; 7 bases fit TRBD1. The germline CDR1 and CDR2 sequences are SEHNR and FQNEAQ (reference sequence). The CDR3 has 16 amino acids. V was pared by 5 bases and J by 5 bases, with 11 bases of the junction left unmatched. CDR3 nucleotide sequence: TGTGCCAGCAGCCCGATGCCGGGACAGCGTACCGGGGAGCTGTTTTTT. Protein product: CASSPMPGQRTGELFF.

This clone was recorded once. This chain uses TRBV2 with TRBJ1-6; 8 positions agree with TRBD1. The germline CDR1 and CDR2 sequences are SNHLY and FYNNEI. This CDR3 is built from 14 residues. With V trimmed by 5 bases and J by 7 bases, 4 bases remained unmatched. The CDR3: CASSLGTGNSPLHF. For the CDR3, the DNA is TGTGCCAGCAGTCTAGGGACAGGAAATTCACCCCTCCACTTT.

V usage is TRBV6-5 and J usage is TRBJ2-5, with 7 bases matching TRBD2. The germline gives CDR1 MNHEY, CDR2 SVGAGI. V was pared by 9 bases and J by 6 bases, with 10 bases of the junction left unmatched. This CDR3 is 13 amino acids long. CDR3: CASLKRESQTQYF. The CDR3 coding sequence is TGTGCCAGTCTCAAGCGGGAAAGCCAGACCCAGTACTTC.

This clone was recorded only once. The chain employs TRBV5-1 and TRBJ2-3; 14 bases are a match to TRBD2. Trimming at V came to 4 bases and at J to 3 bases, leaving 13 bases not matched to a gene. Germline CDR1 SGHRS, CDR2 YFSETQ. The CDR3 loop spans 19 amino acids. CDR3 DNA: TGCGCCAGCAGCCACCCCCCGGGACTAGCGGGAGTGAAGACAGATACGCAGTATTTT. Translated: CASSHPPGLAGVKTDTQYF.

The rearrangement uses TRBV9 and TRBJ1-2; tentative D call: TRBD1 (5 bases). Germline V gives CDR1 SGDLS, CDR2 YYNGEE. CDR3 size: 17 residues. Trimming stripped 4 bases from V and 2 bases from J, with 21 bases between. The CDR3 region has the DNA TGTGCCAGCAGCCCGGGGGGAACAGTGCCTTACAACTATGGCTACACCTTC. This sequence encodes CASSPGGTVPYNYGYTF.

The chain joins TRBV4-2 to TRBJ2-6; TRBD1 matches at 11 bases. The germline V gene encodes CDR1 LGHNA and CDR2 YNFKEQ. Trimming took 0 bases from V and 0 from J; bases not matched to a gene: 1. This CDR3 contains 18 residues. CDR3 sequence: CASSQEGTGGSGANVLTF. In DNA, the CDR3 is TGTGCCAGCAGCCAAGAGGGGACAGGGGGCTCTGGGGCCAACGTCCTGACTTTC.

This chain's CDR3 is CASSYSPDRGAEAFF. The DNA of the CDR3 is TGTGCCAGCAGTTACTCTCCCGACAGGGGAGCTGAAGCTTTCTTT. This chain joins TRBV6-5 and TRBJ1-1, with 8 bases matching TRBD1. With V trimmed by 0 bases and J by 6 bases, 6 bases remained unmatched. Germline CDR1 is MNHEY and CDR2 is SVGAGI. The CDR3 runs to 15 residues.

A few counts support this clone. The chain joins TRBV6-5 to TRBJ1-2; TRBD1 matches at 9 bases. V dropped 5 bases and J dropped 7; count of bases not matched to a gene: 8. Germline loops: CDR1 MNHEY, CDR2 SVGAGI. The CDR3 has 14 residues. The CDR3 DNA sequence: TGTGCCAGCAGTAAAACAGGGGGCGCGAGTGGCTACACCTTC. Its translation: CASSKTGGASGYTF.

The chain carries TRBV7-6 and TRBJ2-7; D possibly corresponds to TRBD2 (6 bases). The V and J ends lost 4 bases and 0 bases respectively, with 13 bases between them. Germline V gene sequence: CDR1 SGHVS, CDR2 FNYEAQ. This CDR3 contains 15 residues. The CDR3, as DNA: TGTGCCAGCAGCTCCCGAGGAGGGAGCTCCTACGAGCAGTACTTC. The encoded protein is CASSSRGGSSYEQYF. The entire variable domain, with the rest obtained from reference TRBV7-6 and TRBJ2-7, is as follows: GAGVSQSPRYKVTKRGQDVALRCDPISGHVSLYWYRQALGQGPEFLTYFNYEAQQDKSGLPNDRFSAERPEGSISTLTIQRTEQRDSAMYRCASSSRGGSSYEQYFGPGTRLTVT.

To note about this clone: A read error may account for a junction end that differs from germline. The chain is built from TRBV30 and TRBJ2-5; D unresolved. CDR3 size: 10 residues. The germline V gene encodes CDR1 GTSNPN and CDR2 SVGIG (reference sequence). In DNA, the CDR3 is TGTGCCTGGAGTGGAGAGGCCCAGTACTTC. Translation: CAWSGEAQYF.

This chain links TRBV29-1 with TRBJ1-2, with 10 bases aligning to TRBD1. Losses at the gene ends were 6 bases for V and 8 bases for J; bases not matched to a gene: 9. This CDR3 contains 13 residues. Germline V gene lookup returns CDR1 SQVTM and CDR2 ANQGSEA. CDR3 amino acids: CSVTGQGREGYTF. For the CDR3, the DNA is TGCAGCGTGACGGGACAGGGGAGGGAAGGCTACACCTTC.

This clone was observed once. The chain carries TRBV19 and TRBJ1-5; D remains unclear. This CDR3 is 14 amino acids long. Per germline, CDR1 LNHDA and CDR2 SQIVND (reference sequence). V lost 1 base and J 8 bases, leaving 12 bases between the germline ends. The CDR3, as DNA: TGTGCCAGTAGTATAGTGACGGAAGGAGAGCCCCAGCATTTT. It specifies CASSIVTEGEPQHF.

This clone was recorded once. CDR3 loop: CASSVGTGGDTEAFF. As DNA, the CDR3 is TGTGCCAGCAGCGTCGGGACAGGGGGGGACACTGAAGCTTTCTTT. The chain recombines TRBV7-9 with TRBJ1-1, with 11 bases fitting TRBD1. J was trimmed by 3 bases and V by 5 bases; bases with no gene match: 5. The germline V gene encodes CDR1 SEHNR and CDR2 FQNEAQ (reference sequence). This CDR3 region has 15 residues. The variable domain in full, with the rest retrieved from reference TRBV7-9 and TRBJ1-1, is DTGVSQNPRHKITKRGQNVTFRCDPISEHNRLYWYRQTLGQGPEFLTYFQNEAQLEKSRLLSDRFSAERPKGSFSTLEIQRTEQGDSAMYLCASSVGTGGDTEAFFGQGTRLTVV.

V and J are TRBV5-1 and TRBJ2-7; D might be TRBD1 (6 bases). V was clipped by 3 bases and J by 0 bases, with 13 bases between them. The CDR3 loop spans 15 amino acids. CDR1 and CDR2 (germline): SGHRS, YFSETQ. The CDR3 nucleotides read TGCGCCAGCAGCTCTCAAGGGACACTCTCCTACGAGCAGTACTTC. Its translation: CASSSQGTLSYEQYF.

This clone was seen a handful of times. The chain uses TRBV7-3 and TRBJ1-1; TRBD1 is a possible D gene (5 bases). Germline assignment: CDR1 SGHTA and CDR2 FQGTGA. V shed 1 base and J shed 5 bases, with 14 bases lying between them. The CDR3 is 15 amino acids. The CDR3 nucleotides read TGTGCCAGCAGCTTAAAAGGGGCGGTATATACTGAAGCTTTCTTT. Translated: CASSLKGAVYTEAFF.

This chain connects TRBV4-3 to TRBJ2-3; 7 positions agree with TRBD2. The V and J ends lost 4 bases and 1 base, in that order; junction bases with no gene match: 5. Germline V gene data show CDR1 as LGHNA and CDR2 as YSLEER. This CDR3 is 15 amino acids long. DNA of the CDR3: TGCGCCAGCAGCCGAAGCCTAGCGGGCACAGATACGCAGTATTTT. It yields the protein CASSRSLAGTDTQYF.